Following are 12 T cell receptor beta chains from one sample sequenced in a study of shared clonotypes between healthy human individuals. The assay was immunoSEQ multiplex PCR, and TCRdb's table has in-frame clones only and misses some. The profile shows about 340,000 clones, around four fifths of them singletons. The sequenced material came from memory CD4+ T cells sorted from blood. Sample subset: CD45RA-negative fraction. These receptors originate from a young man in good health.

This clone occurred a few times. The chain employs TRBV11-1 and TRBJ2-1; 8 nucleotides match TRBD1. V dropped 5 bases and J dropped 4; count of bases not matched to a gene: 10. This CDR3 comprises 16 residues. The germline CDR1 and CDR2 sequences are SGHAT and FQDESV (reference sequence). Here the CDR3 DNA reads TGTGCCAGCAGCCCCCGGACAGGGATATTTTACAATGAGCAGTTCTTC. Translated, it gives CASSPRTGIFYNEQFF.

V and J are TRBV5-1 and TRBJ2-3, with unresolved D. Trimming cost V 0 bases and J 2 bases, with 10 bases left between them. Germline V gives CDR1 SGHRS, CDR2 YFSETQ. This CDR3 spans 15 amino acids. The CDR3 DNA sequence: TGCGCCAGCAGCTTGGGGCGGTTAACCACAGATACGCAGTATTTT. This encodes CASSLGRLTTDTQYF.

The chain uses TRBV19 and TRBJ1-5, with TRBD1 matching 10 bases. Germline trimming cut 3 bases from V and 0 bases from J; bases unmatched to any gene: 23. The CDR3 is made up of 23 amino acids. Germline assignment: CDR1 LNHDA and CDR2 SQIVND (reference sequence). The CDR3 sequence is CASSIGPGQGRLAGIYSNQPQHF. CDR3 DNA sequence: TGTGCCAGTAGTATTGGTCCGGGACAGGGGCGGTTAGCGGGCATCTATAGCAATCAGCCCCAGCATTTT.

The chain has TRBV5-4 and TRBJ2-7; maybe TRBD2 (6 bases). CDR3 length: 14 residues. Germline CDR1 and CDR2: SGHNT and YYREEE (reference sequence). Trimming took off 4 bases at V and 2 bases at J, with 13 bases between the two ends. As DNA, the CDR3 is TGTGCCAGCAGCCTGGAGGCTAGCGCCTACGAGCAGTACTTC. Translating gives CASSLEASAYEQYF.

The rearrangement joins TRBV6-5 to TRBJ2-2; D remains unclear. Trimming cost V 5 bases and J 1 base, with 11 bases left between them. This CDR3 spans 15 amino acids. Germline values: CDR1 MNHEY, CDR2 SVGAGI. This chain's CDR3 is CASSGGVVNTGELFF. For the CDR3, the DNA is TGTGCCAGCAGTGGCGGTGTGGTGAACACCGGGGAGCTGTTTTTT.

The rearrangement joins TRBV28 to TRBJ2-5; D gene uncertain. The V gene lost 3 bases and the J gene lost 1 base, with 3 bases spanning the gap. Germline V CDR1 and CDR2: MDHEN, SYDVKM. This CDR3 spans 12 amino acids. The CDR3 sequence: CASSFSQETQYF. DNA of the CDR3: TGTGCCAGCAGTTTCTCCCAAGAGACCCAGTACTTC. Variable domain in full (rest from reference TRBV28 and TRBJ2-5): DVKVTQSSRYLVKRTGEKVFLECVQDMDHENMFWYRQDPGLGLRLIYFSYDVKMKEKGDIPEGYSVSREKKERFSLILESASTNQTSMYLCASSFSQETQYFGPGTRLLVL.

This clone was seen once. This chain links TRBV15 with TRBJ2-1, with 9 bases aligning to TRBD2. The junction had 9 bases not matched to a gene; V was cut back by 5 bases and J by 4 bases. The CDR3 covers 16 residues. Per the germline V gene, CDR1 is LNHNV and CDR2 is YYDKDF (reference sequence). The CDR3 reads CATSPTRAGGYNEQFF. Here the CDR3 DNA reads TGTGCCACCAGCCCAACTCGGGCGGGAGGGTACAATGAGCAGTTCTTC.

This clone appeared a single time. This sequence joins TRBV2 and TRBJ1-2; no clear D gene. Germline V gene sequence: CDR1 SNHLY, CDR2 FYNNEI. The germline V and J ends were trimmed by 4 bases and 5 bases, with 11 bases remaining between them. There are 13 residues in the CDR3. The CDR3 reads CASSATIGYGYTF. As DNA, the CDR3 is TGTGCCAGCAGTGCAACCATTGGGTATGGCTACACCTTC.

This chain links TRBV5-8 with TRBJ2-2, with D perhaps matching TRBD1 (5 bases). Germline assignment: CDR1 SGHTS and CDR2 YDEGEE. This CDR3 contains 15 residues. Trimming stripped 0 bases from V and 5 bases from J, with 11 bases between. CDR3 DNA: TGTGCCAGCAGCTTGGGCAGGGTAACAACCGGGGAGCTGTTTTTT. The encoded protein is CASSLGRVTTGELFF.

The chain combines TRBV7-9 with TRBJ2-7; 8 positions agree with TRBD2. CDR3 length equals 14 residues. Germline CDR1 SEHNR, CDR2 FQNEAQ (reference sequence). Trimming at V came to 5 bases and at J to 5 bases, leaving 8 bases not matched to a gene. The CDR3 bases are TGTGCCAGCAGCCGAGGACTAGCCCCCCACGAGCAGTACTTC. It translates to CASSRGLAPHEQYF. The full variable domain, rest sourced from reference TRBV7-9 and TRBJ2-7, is DTGVSQNPRHKITKRGQNVTFRCDPISEHNRLYWYRQTLGQGPEFLTYFQNEAQLEKSRLLSDRFSAERPKGSFSTLEIQRTEQGDSAMYLCASSRGLAPHEQYFGPGTRLTVT.

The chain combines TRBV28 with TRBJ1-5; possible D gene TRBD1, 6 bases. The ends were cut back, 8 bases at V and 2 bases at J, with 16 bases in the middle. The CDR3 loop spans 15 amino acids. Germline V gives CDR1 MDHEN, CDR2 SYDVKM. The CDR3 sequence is CASAQRGARNQPQHF. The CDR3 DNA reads TGTGCCAGCGCCCAAAGGGGGGCCCGCAATCAGCCCCAGCATTTT.

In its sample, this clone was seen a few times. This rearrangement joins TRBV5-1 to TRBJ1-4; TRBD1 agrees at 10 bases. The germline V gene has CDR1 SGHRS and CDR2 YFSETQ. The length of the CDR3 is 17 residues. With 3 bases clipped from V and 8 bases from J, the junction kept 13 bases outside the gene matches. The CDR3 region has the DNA TGCGCCAGCAGCTCCCAAAGGGGGACAGGGGTCGAGGAAAAACTGTTTTTT. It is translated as CASSSQRGTGVEEKLFF.